This T cell receptor beta chain was found in a study of blood T cell repertoires in COVID-19 (dated by TCRdb to the early 2020s). For the wider study: The collaborator samples originated in the United States, Italy and Spain and spanned the acute and convalescent phases of COVID-19. The material from the prospective study consisted of cDNA or gDNA derived from T cells, B-cell-depleted T cells, or PBMCs. Subjects who had been exposed to COVID-19, were actively infected with it, or had recovered from it provided the deeply sampled blood TCRbeta repertoires that made up the dataset. The repertoires were made available in a free public database intended to serve as a resource for research on the immune response to SARS-CoV-2. Samples came from the ongoing ImmuneRACE study (first 160 participants) plus 1,254 subjects from 6 global collaborators. Sample metadata almost always included a de-identified subject ID, COVID-19 status, age in years and sex. Where available, HLA class I and class II types were taken from metadata supplied by the sample provider and were not determined by assay-based typing. The paper as a whole reports these results and caveats: Clinical and demographic metadata were provided uncurated, with the amount varying by source and participant.

Whole blood was collected in K2EDTA tubes by collaborating institutions according to the institutions' own protocols. For TCRbeta analysis, collaborator samples were shipped as frozen whole blood, as isolated PBMCs, or as DNA extracted from either sample type. The immunoSEQ Assay, a bias-controlled multiplex PCR, was used to amplify TCRbeta CDR3 regions from genomic DNA. For the original study's pipeline: The number of nucleated cells in each sample was estimated by amplification of reference gene primers within the assay. Sequence reads were collapsed and filtered to measure the absolute abundance of every unique TCRbeta CDR3 rearrangement. For each sample, productive Simpson clonality was calculated by taking the square root of Simpson's diversity index across productive rearrangements. Here the immuneACCESS table is served through TCRdb, limited to in-frame sequences with V and J called. Missing clones are a known gap in these copies; in checked studies unresolved V genes cover under half, and the rest lacks a known reason. The V and J calls and clone size were taken over from that table, and D and trimming were inferred from the DNA. The sample has over 100,000 clones on record, roughly three quarters of them singletons. Of the sample, 3% to 4.5% is held by the ten largest clones.

Note on this clone: Its antigen remains unidentified. Nothing much larger sits one base from this clone, and base qualities are not available.

This TCR was recovered from a woman of 80 years or more with acute or convalescent COVID-19. Sequences were obtained from peripheral blood.

The nucleotide sequence is given as TGTGCCAGCAGTTTTATCGGCGGCACCGGGGAGCTGTTTTTT. This gives the protein CASSFIGGTGELFF. Here the chain combines TRBV6-2 or TRBV6-3 and TRBJ2-2, with the D gene not clear enough to name. Including cysteine and phenylalanine, the CDR3 has 14 amino acids. Of the read, only the CDR3 DNA is kept; its 42 bases are in frame from base 1. At the junction V is shortened by 4 bases and J by 4 bases, with 10 bases in between. For CDR1 and CDR2, the germline V gene lists MNHEY and SVGEGT.